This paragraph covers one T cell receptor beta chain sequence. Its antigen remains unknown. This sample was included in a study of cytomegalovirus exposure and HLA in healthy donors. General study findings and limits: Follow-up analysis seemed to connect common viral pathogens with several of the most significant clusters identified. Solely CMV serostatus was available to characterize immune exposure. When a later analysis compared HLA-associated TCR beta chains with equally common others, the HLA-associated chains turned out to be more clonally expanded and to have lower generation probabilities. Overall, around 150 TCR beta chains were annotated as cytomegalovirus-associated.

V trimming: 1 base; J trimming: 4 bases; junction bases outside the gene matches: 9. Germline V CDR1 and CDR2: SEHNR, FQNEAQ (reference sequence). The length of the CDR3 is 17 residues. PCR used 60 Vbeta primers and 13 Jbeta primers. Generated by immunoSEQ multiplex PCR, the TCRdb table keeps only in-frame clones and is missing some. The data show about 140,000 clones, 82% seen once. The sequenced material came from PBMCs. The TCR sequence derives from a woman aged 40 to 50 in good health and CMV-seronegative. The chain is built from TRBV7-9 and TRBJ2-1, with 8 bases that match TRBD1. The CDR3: CASSLEYDRGLYNEQFF. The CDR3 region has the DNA TGTGCCAGCAGCTTAGAATATGACAGGGGTCTTTACAATGAGCAGTTCTTC.